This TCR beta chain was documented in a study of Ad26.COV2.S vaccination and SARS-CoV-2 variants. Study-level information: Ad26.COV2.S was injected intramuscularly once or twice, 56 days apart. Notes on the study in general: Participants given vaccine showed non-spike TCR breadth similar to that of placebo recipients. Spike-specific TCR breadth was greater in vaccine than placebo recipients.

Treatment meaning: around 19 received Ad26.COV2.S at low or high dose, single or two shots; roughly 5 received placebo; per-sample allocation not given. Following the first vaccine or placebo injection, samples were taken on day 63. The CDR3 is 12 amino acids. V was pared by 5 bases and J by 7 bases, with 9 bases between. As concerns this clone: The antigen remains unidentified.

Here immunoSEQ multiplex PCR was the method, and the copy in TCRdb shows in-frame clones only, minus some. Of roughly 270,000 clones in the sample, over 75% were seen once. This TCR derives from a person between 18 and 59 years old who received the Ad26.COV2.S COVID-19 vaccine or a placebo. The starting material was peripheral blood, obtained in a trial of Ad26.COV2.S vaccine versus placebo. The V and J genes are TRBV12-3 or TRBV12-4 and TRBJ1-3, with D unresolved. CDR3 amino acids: CASSVIVNTIYF. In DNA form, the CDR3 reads TGTGCCAGCAGTGTTATTGTGAACACCATATATTTT.